This entry features one TCR beta chain sequence. Trimming removed 2 bases at V and 4 bases at J, with 11 bases between. The CDR3 extends over 14 amino acids. From germline, CDR1 is SGHTA and CDR2 FQGNSA. PCR involved 60 Vbeta and 13 Jbeta primers. This table comes from immunoSEQ multiplex PCR, and its TCRdb copy is limited to in-frame clones, with some not included. The table has 75,000 to 100,000 clones, 73% seen once. This record belongs to a study of cytomegalovirus exposure and HLA in healthy donors. The genes are TRBV7-2 and TRBJ1-2; D not certain. The sequenced sample was PBMCs. The sequence came from a man between 40 and 49 years old in good health and CMV-seronegative. The CDR3 DNA follows: TGTGCCAGCAGCTTACACTCCCTTGGCTATGGCTACACCTTC. It yields the protein CASSLHSLGYGYTF.